The 25 T cell receptor beta chains below were found in one sample sequenced in a study of T cell responses to AZD1222 COVID-19 vaccine (dated by TCRdb to 2020 to 2022). Receptor amplification or capture employed the immunoSEQ multiplex PCR assay. TCRdb re-hosts the immuneACCESS table, in-frame sequences only. Its copies lack some clones; in the studies checked, an unresolved V gene accounts for under half of them, and the cause for the rest is not known. The sample table records roughly 100,000 clones; roughly 86% of these occur just once. 5% of the sample is in the top ten clones. According to the study, the label for this sample's time point signals: baseline before first vaccination. The specimen comprised peripheral blood, sampled on day 0 of AZD1222 vaccination. These TCRs come from an adult in good health.

The chain links TRBV9 to TRBJ2-2; the match to TRBD1 covers 7 bases. With 4 bases clipped from V and 4 bases from J, the junction kept 4 bases outside the gene matches. The CDR3 contains 14 residues. Germline V gene sequence: CDR1 SGDLS, CDR2 YYNGEE. The CDR3 loop reads CASSTTGVTGELFF. CDR3 DNA: TGTGCCAGCAGCACTACAGGGGTCACCGGGGAGCTGTTTTTT.

The V call is TRBV7-2, the J call TRBJ2-4; a possible D gene is TRBD2 (5 bases). The germline gives CDR1 SGHTA, CDR2 FQGNSA. CDR3 length: 16 amino acids. Trimming took off 0 bases at V and 1 base at J, with 10 bases between the two ends. CDR3 nucleotide sequence: TGTGCCAGCAGCTTAGCGTTACCGGGGGCCAAAAACATTCAGTACTTC. It encodes CASSLALPGAKNIQYF.

The chain recombines TRBV27 with TRBJ1-5; perhaps TRBD1 as D (5 bases). Between the trimmed V and J ends, which lost 5 bases and 9 bases, there was a span of 20 bases. Looked up from germline, CDR1 is MNHEY and CDR2 is SMNVEV (reference sequence). This CDR3 contains 15 residues. DNA of the CDR3: TGTGCCAGCAGTCACCAAGCAGAAAGGGGACGGCCCCAGCATTTT. Its translation: CASSHQAERGRPQHF.

The gene calls are TRBV2 and TRBJ2-2; D might be TRBD1 or TRBD2, each matching 5 bases. The CDR3 is made up of 16 amino acids. Trimming left V 3 bases short and J 5 bases short, with 16 bases between. Germline-derived CDR1 and CDR2 are SNHLY and FYNNEI. The CDR3 protein is CASSDRGPRGTGELFF. In nucleotides, the CDR3 is TGTGCCAGCAGTGATCGGGGCCCCAGAGGGACCGGGGAGCTGTTTTTT.

The rearrangement joins TRBV4-3 to TRBJ2-5; possible D gene TRBD2, 5 bases. CDR3 length equals 15 residues. CDR1 LGHNA and CDR2 YSLEER come from the germline V gene. Trimming cost V 1 base and J 2 bases, with 11 bases left between them. The CDR3, as DNA: TGCGCCAGCAGCCAAGGCGGTAGAGGGCAAGAGACCCAGTACTTC. Its protein is CASSQGGRGQETQYF.

The genes are TRBV30 and TRBJ2-2; the match to TRBD2 covers 8 bases. The CDR3 runs to 15 residues. Germline V gives CDR1 GTSNPN, CDR2 SVGIG (reference sequence). Unmatched junction bases numbered 10, after V lost 8 bases and J lost 2 bases. DNA for the CDR3: TGTGCCAGCCCCCCCGGGGGGGCAAACACCGGGGAGCTGTTTTTT. This sequence encodes CASPPGGANTGELFF.

The chain combines TRBV6-1 with TRBJ1-2; TRBD1 is a possible D gene (5 bases). The V end was cut by 2 bases, the J end by 1 base, with 20 bases between. This CDR3 is built from 18 residues. The germline gives CDR1 MNHNS, CDR2 SASEGT. The CDR3 DNA reads TGTGCCAGCAGTGAAATGTCAGGCAGGGTGAACTATAACTATGGCTACACCTTC. Its protein is CASSEMSGRVNYNYGYTF.

This clone was detected once. This chain links TRBV5-6 with TRBJ2-5, with D uncertain. The germline V gene has CDR1 SGHDT and CDR2 YYEEEE. The CDR3 consists of 13 residues. With 0 bases removed from V and 2 bases from J, the gap between germline ends came to 5 bases. CDR3 loop: CASSLVQQETQYF. CDR3 in DNA: TGTGCCAGCAGCTTGGTACAGCAAGAGACCCAGTACTTC.

This clone was detected only once. This chain connects TRBV6-5 to TRBJ1-5; D is ambiguous. The CDR3 is made up of 15 amino acids. Germline V gives CDR1 MNHEY, CDR2 SVGAGI. V lost 4 bases and J lost 6, with 16 bases in between. The CDR3 is CASSSDGARVQPQHF. DNA of the CDR3: TGTGCCAGCAGTTCGGACGGTGCCCGTGTTCAGCCCCAGCATTTT.

The rearrangement links TRBV19 to TRBJ2-2; D is ambiguous. This CDR3 comprises 15 residues. V lost 7 bases, J lost 2 bases, and 14 bases lay in between. Germline V lookup: CDR1 LNHDA, CDR2 SQIVND (reference sequence). This chain's CDR3 is CASKEVRLNTGELFF. CDR3 nucleotides: TGTGCCAGTAAAGAGGTTCGCCTTAACACCGGGGAGCTGTTTTTT. Drawing the rest from reference TRBV19 and TRBJ2-2, the complete variable domain is DGGITQSPKYLFRKEGQNVTLSCEQNLNHDAMYWYRQDPGQGLRLIYYSQIVNDFQKGDIAEGYSVSREKKESFPLTVTSAQKNPTAFYLCASKEVRLNTGELFFGEGSRLTVL.

The rearrangement links TRBV6-5 to TRBJ1-4; 7 positions agree with TRBD1. Germline CDR1 and CDR2: MNHEY and SVGAGI. V lost 5 bases and J lost 8; bases outside the gene matches: 11. CDR3 size: 15 residues. DNA for the CDR3: TGTGCCAGCAGTCGCCGGACAGGCCCTGGGGAAAAACTGTTTTTT. Its translation: CASSRRTGPGEKLFF.

CDR3 DNA sequence: TGTGCCAGCAGCTCCGATGGAGGGAAGGTTAACTATGGCTACACCTTC. Translated, it gives CASSSDGGKVNYGYTF. The chain carries TRBV7-2 and TRBJ1-2; D not resolved. CDR1 and CDR2 from the germline V gene are SGHTA and FQGNSA. There are 16 residues in the CDR3. V shed 4 bases and J shed 1 base, with 16 bases lying between them.

The chain uses TRBV4-2 and TRBJ1-6, with D hard to call. Trimming removed 0 bases from V and 5 bases from J, with 11 bases in between. This CDR3 spans 16 amino acids. Germline values: CDR1 LGHNA, CDR2 YNFKEQ. The CDR3 loop reads CASSQDRTLNNSPLHF. DNA for the CDR3: TGTGCCAGCAGCCAAGATCGTACACTAAATAATTCACCCCTCCACTTT.

V and J are TRBV2 and TRBJ1-2; a possible D gene is TRBD1 (5 bases). Germline V gene sequence: CDR1 SNHLY, CDR2 FYNNEI. Trimming left V 6 bases short and J 4 bases short, with 9 bases between. The CDR3 runs 12 residues. The CDR3 bases are TGTGCCAGCAGGGTCGGGACCTATGGCTACACCTTC. Residues: CASRVGTYGYTF.

The chain couples TRBV5-1 to TRBJ2-7; 7 nucleotides agree with TRBD2. Germline-derived CDR1 and CDR2 are SGHRS and YFSETQ. Trimming removed 5 bases from V and 0 bases from J; junction bases left unmatched: 5. This CDR3 spans 14 amino acids. The CDR3, as DNA: TGCGCCAGCAGGCCGGGAGGTGTCTCCTACGAGCAGTACTTC. Its protein is CASRPGGVSYEQYF. The full variable domain, with the rest looked up from reference TRBV5-1 and TRBJ2-7, is KAGVTQTPRYLIKTRGQQVTLSCSPISGHRSVSWYQQTPGQGLQFLFEYFSETQRNKGNFPGRFSGRQFSNSRSEMNVSTLELGDSALYLCASRPGGVSYEQYFGPGTRLTVT.

The chain joins TRBV6-5 to TRBJ2-7; D is unclear. The CDR3 spans 16 residues. CDR1 and CDR2 from the germline V gene are MNHEY and SVGAGI. V lost 0 bases and J 2 bases, leaving 14 bases between the germline ends. CDR3 DNA sequence: TGTGCCAGCAGTTACTCGACGGCGCGAACTACCTACGAGCAGTACTTC. Translated: CASSYSTARTTYEQYF.

The J gene is TRBJ1-5, the V gene TRBV5-1, with 8 bases matching TRBD1. CDR1 and CDR2 from the germline V gene are SGHRS and YFSETQ. With V trimmed by 4 bases and J by 3 bases, 3 bases remained unmatched. CDR3 length equals 14 residues. The CDR3 nucleotides read TGCGCCAGCAGCACGGGACAGGCCAATCAGCCCCAGCATTTT. It codes for CASSTGQANQPQHF.

This chain connects TRBV28 to TRBJ1-2; 9 bases line up with TRBD1. Germline V gives CDR1 MDHEN, CDR2 SYDVKM. The length of the CDR3 is 17 residues. The junction had 10 bases not matched to a gene; V was cut back by 1 base and J by 4 bases. The chain's CDR3 is CASSLSPPGQGGYGYTF. The CDR3 coding sequence is TGTGCCAGCAGTTTATCGCCCCCGGGACAGGGAGGCTATGGCTACACCTTC.

The sample holds one count of this clone. The genes are TRBV5-6 and TRBJ2-1, with D possibly TRBD1 on 6 matching bases. The CDR3 totals 13 residues. V was cut by 3 bases and J by 9 bases, with 13 bases left in between. CDR1 and CDR2 from the germline V gene are SGHDT and YYEEEE. The CDR3 sequence is CASSSTGRGEQFF. The CDR3, as DNA: TGTGCCAGCAGCTCTACAGGGCGCGGTGAGCAGTTCTTC.

The J gene is TRBJ1-5, the V gene TRBV6-5; unclear D gene. V was pared by 7 bases and J by 1 base, with 11 bases between. In germline, CDR1 is MNHEY, CDR2 SVGAGI. The CDR3 sequence is 14 residues long. CDR3 DNA sequence: TGTGCCAGCATGAGATCCGGGAGCAATCAGCCCCAGCATTTT. It encodes CASMRSGSNQPQHF.

J is TRBJ2-7 and V is TRBV5-6, with D perhaps matching TRBD2 (6 bases). Trimming shortened V by 4 bases and J by 5 bases, and 19 bases separated the two germline ends. The CDR3 runs 15 residues. Germline CDR1 reads SGHDT; CDR2 reads YYEEEE. The CDR3 DNA sequence: TGTGCCAGCAGCCTTGGAGGGAAAGTGGTCCACGAGCAGTACTTC. This translates into CASSLGGKVVHEQYF.

This clone was seen just once. V gene TRBV28 combines with J gene TRBJ1-1; 9 bases are a match to TRBD1. This CDR3 spans 15 amino acids. The germline V gene encodes CDR1 MDHEN and CDR2 SYDVKM. J was trimmed by 5 bases and V by 4 bases; bases with no gene match: 8. DNA of the CDR3: TGTGCCAGCAGTTCATCCGGGACAGGGAGGACTGAAGCTTTCTTT. As protein: CASSSSGTGRTEAFF.

This clone appeared once. The J gene is TRBJ2-3, the V gene TRBV3-1 (or the pseudogene TRBV3-2); D possibly matches TRBD1 or TRBD2 (6 bases each). V was clipped by 1 base and J by 3 bases, with 14 bases between them. The CDR3 spans 16 residues. Per germline, CDR1 LGHDT and CDR2 YNNKEL (reference sequence). The CDR3 loop is CASSQVTGARTDTQYF. CDR3 in DNA: TGTGCCAGCAGCCAAGTTACGGGGGCGCGTACAGATACGCAGTATTTT.

The chain joins TRBV6-2 or TRBV6-3 to TRBJ1-2, with 7 bases lining up with TRBD1. The CDR3 loop spans 15 amino acids. The germline gives CDR1 MNHEY, CDR2 SVGEGT. With V trimmed by 0 bases and J by 4 bases, 5 bases remained unmatched. The CDR3 reads CASSYSQGITYGYTF. The CDR3 DNA sequence: TGTGCCAGCAGTTACTCACAGGGGATTACCTATGGCTACACCTTC.

J is TRBJ2-2 and V is TRBV7-2, with 7 nucleotides matching TRBD2. The CDR3 loop spans 13 amino acids. Germline CDR1 and CDR2: SGHTA and FQGNSA. J lost 7 bases, V lost 8 bases, and 7 bases had no gene match. CDR3 sequence reads: CASSGGWVGELFF. Here the CDR3 DNA reads TGTGCCAGCTCCGGGGGGTGGGTCGGGGAGCTGTTTTTT. Looking up the rest from reference TRBV7-2 and TRBJ2-2 gives the full variable domain: GAGVSQSPSNKVTEKGKDVELRCDPISGHTALYWYRQSLGQGLEFLIYFQGNSAPDKSGLPSDRFSAERTGGSVSTLTIQRTQQEDSAVYLCASSGGWVGELFFGEGSRLTVL.